This TCR beta chain was retrieved from a study of regulatory T cells in long-lasting Graves disease. Study-level points and caveats: Persistent Graves' patients showed reduced TCR diversity versus newly diagnosed patients. A greater number of public clonotypes (approximately 2,500) was shared by persistent patients than by new patients (approximately 880). It was peripheral blood alone, not thyroid tissue, that was studied. Persistent disease was characterized by preferential usage of TRBV28, TRBJ1-2 and TRBJ2-5.

CDR1 and CDR2 from the germline V gene are DFQATT and SNEGSKA (reference sequence). The V end was cut by 2 bases, the J end by 0 bases, with 7 bases between. This CDR3 is 13 amino acids long. Specified time point: persistent/refractory GD, antithyroid drugs over 5 years with positive TRAb. PBMCs were the source of the RNA used for TCR sequencing. For this clonotype: Its antigen is unknown.

Investigators prepared the TCR beta libraries by applying iRepertoire HTBI primers and Arm-PCR of CDR3 regions. TCRdb fed the multiplex PCR reads into MiXCR, producing one record per CDR3 protein. This table holds over 650,000 distinct CDR3 sequences, 25% to 30% found once. Material: peripheral blood mononuclear cells (PBMCs), obtained when the disease was refractory, from a patient treated with antithyroid drugs. The receptor comes from a female donor with Graves disease. The gene calls are TRBV20-1 and TRBJ2-5; D uncertain. The CDR3 loop is CSARLANQETQYF. CDR3 coding DNA: TGCAGTGCTAGACTGGCGAACCAAGAGACCCAGTACTTC.